Below are 9 T cell receptor beta chains sequenced from a single sample in a study of T cell changes during pregnancy in multiple sclerosis. Method: immunoSEQ multiplex PCR; TCRdb's copy keeps in-frame clones and lacks some. Of roughly 30,000 clones in the sample, about 91% were seen once. Here the sequenced sample was CD8+ T cells from peripheral blood mononuclear cells, taken after pregnancy. The receptors come from a female donor with multiple sclerosis, enrolled in a pregnancy study.

The rearrangement links TRBV27 to TRBJ2-3, with TRBD2 as a possible D gene (5 bases). This CDR3 is built from 15 residues. CDR1 and CDR2 (germline): MNHEY, SMNVEV (reference sequence). V lost 5 bases and J 6 bases, leaving 18 bases between the germline ends. The CDR3 loop is CASSPFTSSADTQYF. The CDR3 region has the DNA TGTGCCAGCAGTCCTTTCACTAGTTCTGCGGATACGCAGTATTTT.

The chain recombines TRBV28 with TRBJ1-4; 8 bases are a match to TRBD1. This CDR3 has 17 amino acids. Trimming removed 10 bases from V and 1 base from J; junction bases left unmatched: 14. Germline V gene data show CDR1 as MDHEN and CDR2 as SYDVKM. CDR3 loop: CATMIGGQGETNEKLFF. For the CDR3, the DNA is TGTGCCACCATGATAGGAGGACAGGGAGAAACTAATGAAAAACTGTTTTTT.

This clone was picked up one time. The genes are TRBV6-5 and TRBJ1-1; no definite D call. Germline loops: CDR1 MNHEY, CDR2 SVGAGI. The V gene lost 6 bases and the J gene lost 13 bases, with 9 bases spanning the gap. The CDR3 extends over 9 amino acids. The chain's CDR3 is CASRSLVFF. Here the CDR3 DNA reads TGTGCCAGCAGATCCCTAGTTTTCTTT.

The genes are TRBV21-1 and TRBJ2-7; the table's D call of TRBD1 was not tested on the DNA. TRBV21-1 is described as a pseudogene. The CDR3 length is 15 residues. The CDR3 loop reads CASSHRAHSSYEQYF. CDR3 DNA: TGTGCCAGCAGCCACAGGGCGCACAGCTCCTACGAGCAGTACTTC.

The chain employs TRBV4-2 and TRBJ1-1; possible D gene TRBD1, 5 bases. V was cut by 0 bases and J by 5 bases, with 10 bases left in between. CDR3 length: 14 residues. Germline V CDR1 and CDR2: LGHNA, YNFKEQ. The CDR3 DNA is TGTGCCAGCAGCCAAGAAAGGGGCAGGACTGAAGCTTTCTTT. Its translation is CASSQERGRTEAFF.

The chain uses TRBV7-6 and TRBJ1-4, with 8 bases matching TRBD1. Trimming at V came to 3 bases and at J to 8 bases, leaving 5 bases not matched to a gene. The CDR3 spans 14 residues. Germline CDR1 and CDR2: SGHVS and FNYEAQ. This CDR3 reads CASSLGGQAEKLFF. The CDR3 DNA reads TGTGCCAGCAGCTTGGGGGGACAGGCGGAAAAACTGTTTTTT. The variable domain in full, completed from reference TRBV7-6 and TRBJ1-4, reads GAGVSQSPRYKVTKRGQDVALRCDPISGHVSLYWYRQALGQGPEFLTYFNYEAQQDKSGLPNDRFSAERPEGSISTLTIQRTEQRDSAMYRCASSLGGQAEKLFFGSGTQLSVL.

The chain joins TRBV21-1 to TRBJ1-4. TRBV21-1 is noted as a pseudogene. CDR3 length equals 16 residues. The CDR3 DNA follows: TGTGCCAGCAGCAAAGCGCTTGGTCGTGAGAAAGAAAAACTGTTTTTT. Translation gives CASSKALGREKEKLFF.

J is TRBJ2-7 and V is TRBV19; 7 bases are a match to TRBD2. The CDR3 runs to 14 residues. V was pared by 8 bases and J by 3 bases, with 10 bases of the junction left unmatched. Germline CDR1 reads LNHDA; CDR2 reads SQIVND (reference sequence). CDR3 sequence reads: CASSALAFNYEQYF. The CDR3 bases are TGTGCCAGTTCGGCACTAGCGTTTAACTACGAGCAGTACTTC.

This chain links TRBV7-2 with TRBJ1-1, with 7 bases identical to TRBD1. V shed 3 bases, J shed 7 bases, and the junction held 11 bases outside the gene matches. The CDR3 sequence is 15 residues long. Germline CDR1 reads SGHTA; CDR2 reads FQGNSA. The CDR3 is CASSLGLTGAGEAFF. The CDR3 nucleotides read TGTGCCAGCAGCTTGGGGTTAACAGGGGCTGGTGAAGCTTTCTTT.